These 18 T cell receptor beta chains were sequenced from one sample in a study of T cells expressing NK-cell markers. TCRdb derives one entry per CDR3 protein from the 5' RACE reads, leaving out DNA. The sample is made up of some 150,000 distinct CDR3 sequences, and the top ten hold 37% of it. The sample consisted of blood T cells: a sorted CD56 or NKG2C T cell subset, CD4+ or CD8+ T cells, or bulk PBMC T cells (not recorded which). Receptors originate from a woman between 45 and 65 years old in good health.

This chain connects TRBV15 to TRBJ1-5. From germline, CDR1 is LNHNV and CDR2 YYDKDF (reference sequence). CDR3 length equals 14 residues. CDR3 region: CATSPVSPAQPQHF. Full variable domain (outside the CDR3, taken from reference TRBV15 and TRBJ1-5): DAMVIQNPRYQVTQFGKPVTLSCSQTLNHNVMYWYQQKSSQAPKLLFHYYDKDFNNEADTPDNFQSRRPNTSFCFLDIRSPGLGDTAMYLCATSPVSPAQPQHFGDGTRLSIL.

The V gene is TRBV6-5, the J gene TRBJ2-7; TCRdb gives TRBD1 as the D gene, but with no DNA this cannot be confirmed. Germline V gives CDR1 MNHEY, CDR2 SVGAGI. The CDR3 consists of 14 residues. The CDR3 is CASRTGTGSAEQYF.

CDR3 in amino acids: CASSQEADYYGYTF. V gene TRBV4-1 combines with J gene TRBJ1-2. There are 14 residues in the CDR3. CDR1 and CDR2 (germline): MGHRA, YSYEKL.

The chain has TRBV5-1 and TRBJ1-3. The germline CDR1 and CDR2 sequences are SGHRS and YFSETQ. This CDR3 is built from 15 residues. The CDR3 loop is CASSLRQNSGNTIYF.

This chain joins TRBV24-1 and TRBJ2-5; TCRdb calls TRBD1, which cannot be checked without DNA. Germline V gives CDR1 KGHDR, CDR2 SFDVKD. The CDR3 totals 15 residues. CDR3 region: CATSDWDWQQETQYF.

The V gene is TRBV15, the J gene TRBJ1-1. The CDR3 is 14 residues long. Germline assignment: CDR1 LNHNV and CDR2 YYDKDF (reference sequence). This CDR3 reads CATMLRRGNTEAFF.

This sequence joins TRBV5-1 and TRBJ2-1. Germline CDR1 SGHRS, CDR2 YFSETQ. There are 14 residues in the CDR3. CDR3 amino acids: CASSFHLGNNEQFF.

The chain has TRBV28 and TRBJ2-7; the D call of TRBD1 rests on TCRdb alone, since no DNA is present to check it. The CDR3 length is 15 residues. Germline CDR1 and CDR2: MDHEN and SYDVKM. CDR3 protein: CASSITGTGRYEQYF.

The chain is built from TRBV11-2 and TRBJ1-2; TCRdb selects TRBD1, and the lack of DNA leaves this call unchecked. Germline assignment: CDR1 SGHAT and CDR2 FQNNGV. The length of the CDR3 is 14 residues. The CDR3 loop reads CASSPIIAGIGYTF. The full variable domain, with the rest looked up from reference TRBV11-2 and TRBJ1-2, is EAGVAQSPRYKIIEKRQSVAFWCNPISGHATLYWYQQILGQGPKLLIQFQNNGVVDDSQLPKDRFSAERLKGVDSTLKIQPAKLEDSAVYLCASSPIIAGIGYTFGSGTRLTVV.

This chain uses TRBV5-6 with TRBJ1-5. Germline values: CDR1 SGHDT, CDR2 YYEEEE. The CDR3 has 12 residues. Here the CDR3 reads CASSCEGQPQHF.

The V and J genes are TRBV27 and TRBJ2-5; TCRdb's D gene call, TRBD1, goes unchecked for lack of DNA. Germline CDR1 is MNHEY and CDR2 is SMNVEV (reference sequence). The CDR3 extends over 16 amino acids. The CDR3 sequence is CASSLLGDSAPQGQYF.

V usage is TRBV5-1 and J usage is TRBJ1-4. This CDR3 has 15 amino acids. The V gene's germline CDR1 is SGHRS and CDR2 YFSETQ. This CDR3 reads CASSLVGYDSEKLFF.

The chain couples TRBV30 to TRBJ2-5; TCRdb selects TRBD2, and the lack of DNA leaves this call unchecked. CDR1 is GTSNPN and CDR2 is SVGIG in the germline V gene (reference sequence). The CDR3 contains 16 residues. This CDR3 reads CAWSTLGLAGGETQYF.

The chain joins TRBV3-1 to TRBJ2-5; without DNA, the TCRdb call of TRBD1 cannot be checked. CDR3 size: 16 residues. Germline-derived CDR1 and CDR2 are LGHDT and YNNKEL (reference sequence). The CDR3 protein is CASSQVVGQLQETQYF.

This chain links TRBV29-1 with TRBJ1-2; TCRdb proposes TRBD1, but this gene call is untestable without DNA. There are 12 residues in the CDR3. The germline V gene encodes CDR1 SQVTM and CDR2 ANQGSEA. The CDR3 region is CSVLDRAYGYTF.

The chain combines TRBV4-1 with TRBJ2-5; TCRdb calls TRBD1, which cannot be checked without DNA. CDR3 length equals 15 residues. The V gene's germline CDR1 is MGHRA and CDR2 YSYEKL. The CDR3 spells CASSQEPGPGETQYF.

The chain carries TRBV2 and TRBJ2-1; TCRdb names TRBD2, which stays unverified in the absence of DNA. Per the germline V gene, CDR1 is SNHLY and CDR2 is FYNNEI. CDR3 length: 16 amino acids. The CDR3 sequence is CASSAKGAGGGNEQFF.

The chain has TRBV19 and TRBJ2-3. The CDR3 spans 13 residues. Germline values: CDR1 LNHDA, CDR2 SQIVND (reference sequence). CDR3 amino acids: CASSHTSADTQYF.